Reported below is one T cell receptor (beta chain). The data derive from a study of blood T cell repertoires in COVID-19. Original processing notes: For nucleated cells, counts were estimated from reference gene primer amplification. Here immunoSEQ multiplex PCR was the method, and the copy in TCRdb shows in-frame clones only, minus some. V and J calls and clone size are copied from that table; D and trimming were computed from the DNA. Of 200,000 to 300,000 clones in the sample, approximately 89% were seen once. This CDR3 comprises 15 residues. The germline V and J ends were trimmed by 6 bases and 0 bases, with 12 bases remaining between them. Germline-derived CDR1 and CDR2 are SGHTA and FQGNSA.

The chain links TRBV7-2 to TRBJ1-5, with D possibly being TRBD1 (5 bases). Specimen: peripheral blood. This TCR came from a woman aged 45-65 years with acute or convalescent COVID-19. The CDR3 here is CASRWGEASNQPQHF. The CDR3, as DNA: TGTGCCAGCAGGTGGGGGGAAGCTAGCAATCAGCCCCAGCATTTT.